This is a list of T cell receptor beta chains from one sample in a study of blood T cell repertoires in COVID-19. Only in-frame clones appear in the TCRdb table, and some are missing; sequencing was by immunoSEQ multiplex PCR. The sample comprises some 120,000 clones, more than 70% of which are singletons, and around 3.4% rests with the top ten. The sequenced sample was peripheral blood. These receptors were collected from a woman aged 55-70 years with acute or convalescent COVID-19. Both conserved end residues are part of each CDR3. The D gene is left open where the match is weak. Clone size appears in some rows only: once, few, many, or a class for an expanded clone.

CDR3aa: CASSLDSSGNEQFF
CDR3nt: TGTGCCAGCAGCTTAGATTCTTCAGGTAATGAGCAGTTCTTC
d_gene: NA
abundance: NA
v_gene: TRBV11-3
j_gene: TRBJ2-1

CDR3aa: CASSYRREGNEQYF
CDR3nt: TGTGCCAGCAGTTACCGGCGGGAGGGTAACGAGCAGTACTTC
d_gene: TRBD2
abundance: NA
v_gene: TRBV6-5
j_gene: TRBJ2-7

CDR3aa: CSVTGHMNTEAFF
CDR3nt: TGCAGCGTGACAGGGCACATGAACACTGAAGCTTTCTTT
d_gene: TRBD1
abundance: NA
v_gene: TRBV29-1
j_gene: TRBJ1-1

CDR3aa: CATSEARDRGRGDTQYF
CDR3nt: TGTGCCACCAGTGAAGCCCGGGACAGGGGGCGAGGAGATACGCAGTATTTT
d_gene: TRBD1
abundance: NA
v_gene: TRBV24-1
j_gene: TRBJ2-3

CDR3aa: CASSFKLRTEAFF
CDR3nt: TGTGCCAGCAGCTTTAAGTTGCGTACTGAAGCTTTCTTT
d_gene: NA
abundance: NA
v_gene: TRBV7-2
j_gene: TRBJ1-1

CDR3aa: CASTSLNYGYTF
CDR3nt: TGTGCCAGCACCTCTCTGAACTATGGCTACACCTTC
d_gene: NA
abundance: NA
v_gene: TRBV28
j_gene: TRBJ1-2

CDR3aa: CASSVQGGIGYGYTF
CDR3nt: TGTGCCAGCAGCGTACAGGGGGGGATAGGCTATGGCTACACCTTC
d_gene: TRBD1
abundance: few
v_gene: TRBV7-2
j_gene: TRBJ1-2

CDR3aa: CSVALAGGPGSQYF
CDR3nt: TGCAGCGTCGCACTAGCGGGAGGGCCGGGGTCCCAGTACTTC
d_gene: TRBD2
abundance: NA
v_gene: TRBV29-1
j_gene: TRBJ2-5

CDR3aa: CASSQEASGPPTDTQYF
CDR3nt: TGTGCCAGCAGCCAAGAAGCCAGCGGGCCCCCCACAGATACGCAGTATTTT
d_gene: NA
abundance: NA
v_gene: TRBV4-2
j_gene: TRBJ2-3

CDR3aa: CASSFRTGGDGTQYF
CDR3nt: TGTGCCAGCAGTTTTCGGACAGGCGGTGATGGGACCCAGTACTTC
d_gene: TRBD1
abundance: few
v_gene: TRBV27
j_gene: TRBJ2-5

CDR3aa: CATSAPLAGGDEQFF
CDR3nt: TGTGCCACCAGTGCCCCTTTAGCGGGAGGGGATGAGCAGTTCTTC
d_gene: TRBD2
abundance: NA
v_gene: TRBV24-1
j_gene: TRBJ2-1

CDR3aa: CATSRAPPDRGPYYGYTF
CDR3nt: TGTGCCACCAGCAGAGCTCCCCCCGACAGGGGCCCGTACTATGGCTACACCTTC
d_gene: TRBD1
abundance: NA
v_gene: TRBV15
j_gene: TRBJ1-2

CDR3aa: CASSKGPRGGQPQHF
CDR3nt: TGTGCCAGCAGCAAGGGACCGCGAGGGGGTCAGCCCCAGCATTTT
d_gene: NA
abundance: few
v_gene: TRBV7-8
j_gene: TRBJ1-5

CDR3aa: CASSIGAGSGNQPQHF
CDR3nt: TGTGCCAGTAGTATAGGAGCAGGGTCTGGCAATCAGCCCCAGCATTTT
d_gene: NA
abundance: NA
v_gene: TRBV19
j_gene: TRBJ1-5